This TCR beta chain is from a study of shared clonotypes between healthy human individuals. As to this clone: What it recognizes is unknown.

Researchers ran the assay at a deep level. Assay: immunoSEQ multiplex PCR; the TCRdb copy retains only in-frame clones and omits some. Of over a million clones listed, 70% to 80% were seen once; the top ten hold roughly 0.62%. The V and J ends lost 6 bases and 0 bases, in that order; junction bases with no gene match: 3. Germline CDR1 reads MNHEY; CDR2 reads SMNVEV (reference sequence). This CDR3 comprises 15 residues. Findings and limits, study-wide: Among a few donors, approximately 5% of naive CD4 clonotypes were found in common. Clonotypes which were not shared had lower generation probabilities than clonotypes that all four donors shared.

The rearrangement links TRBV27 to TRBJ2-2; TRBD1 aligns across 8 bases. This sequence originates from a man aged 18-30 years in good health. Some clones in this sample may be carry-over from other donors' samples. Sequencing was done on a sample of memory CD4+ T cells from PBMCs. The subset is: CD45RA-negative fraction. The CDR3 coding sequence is TGTGCCAGCAGAGAGACAGGGGCGAACACCGGGGAGCTGTTTTTT. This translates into CASRETGANTGELFF.